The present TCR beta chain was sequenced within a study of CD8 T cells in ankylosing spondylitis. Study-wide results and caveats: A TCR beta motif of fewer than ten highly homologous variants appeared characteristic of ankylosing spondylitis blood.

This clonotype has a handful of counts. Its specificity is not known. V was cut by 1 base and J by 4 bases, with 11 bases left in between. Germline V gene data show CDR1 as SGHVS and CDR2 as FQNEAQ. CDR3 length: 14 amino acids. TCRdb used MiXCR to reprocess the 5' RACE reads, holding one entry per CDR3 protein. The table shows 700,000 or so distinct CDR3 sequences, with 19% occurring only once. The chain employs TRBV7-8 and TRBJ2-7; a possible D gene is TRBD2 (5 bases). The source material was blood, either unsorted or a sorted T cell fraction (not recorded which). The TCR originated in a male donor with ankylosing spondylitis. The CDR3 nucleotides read TGTGCCAGCAGCTTAGTAATCGGGATGTACGAGCAGTACTTC. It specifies CASSLVIGMYEQYF.